This TCR beta chain was sequenced during a study of CD8 T cells in ankylosing spondylitis. Germline V CDR1 and CDR2: MNHEY, SVGEGT. The CDR3 has 16 residues. V lost 7 bases and J 1 base, leaving 20 bases between the germline ends. In its sample, this clonotype was seen once. Its antigen is still unknown. General study points: Clones linked with disease were CD8+ and fairly uncommon in the peripheral blood. Previously reported in reactive arthritis synovial fluid and blood were some of the motif variants.

In making TCR beta libraries, quantitative 5'-RACE with molecular barcodes was used. TCRdb reprocessed the 5' RACE reads via MiXCR and lists one record per CDR3 protein. In the table there are about 270,000 distinct CDR3 sequences, 32% of which are singletons. This receptor was taken from a male donor with ankylosing spondylitis or in good health (not recorded which). Sequenced input: blood, either unsorted or a sorted T cell fraction (not recorded which). This sequence joins TRBV6-2 or TRBV6-3 and TRBJ2-7, with D tentatively TRBD1 or TRBD2 (6 bases each). CDR3 loop: CASKEGGRGESYEQYF. The CDR3 DNA sequence: TGTGCCAGCAAGGAGGGGGGAAGGGGAGAATCCTACGAGCAGTACTTC.